The present entry profiles one T cell receptor (beta chain) with its context. One end of the junction does not line up with germline, which may come from a read error. The data derive from a study of T cell clonotyping in hematopoietic cell transplantation. Germline V gives CDR1 SGHNT, CDR2 YYREEE (reference sequence). The CDR3 length is 15 residues. Only in-frame clones appear in the TCRdb table, and some are missing; sequencing was by immunoSEQ multiplex PCR. This sample has 1,500 to 2,000 clones, with around 73% found just once. The specimen comprised PBMCs, sampled 30 days after allogeneic stem cell transplant. The origin of this receptor is a male patient aged 55 to 70 who had an allogeneic stem cell transplant, so the T cells may come from the graft donor. Some clones in this sample may be carry-over from other donors' samples. This sequence joins TRBV5-4 and TRBJ2-3; D gene unclear. The CDR3 DNA is TGCGCCAGCAGCTTGGCTGGGGATAGCACAGATACGCAGTATTTT. Its protein product is CASSLAGDSTDTQYF.